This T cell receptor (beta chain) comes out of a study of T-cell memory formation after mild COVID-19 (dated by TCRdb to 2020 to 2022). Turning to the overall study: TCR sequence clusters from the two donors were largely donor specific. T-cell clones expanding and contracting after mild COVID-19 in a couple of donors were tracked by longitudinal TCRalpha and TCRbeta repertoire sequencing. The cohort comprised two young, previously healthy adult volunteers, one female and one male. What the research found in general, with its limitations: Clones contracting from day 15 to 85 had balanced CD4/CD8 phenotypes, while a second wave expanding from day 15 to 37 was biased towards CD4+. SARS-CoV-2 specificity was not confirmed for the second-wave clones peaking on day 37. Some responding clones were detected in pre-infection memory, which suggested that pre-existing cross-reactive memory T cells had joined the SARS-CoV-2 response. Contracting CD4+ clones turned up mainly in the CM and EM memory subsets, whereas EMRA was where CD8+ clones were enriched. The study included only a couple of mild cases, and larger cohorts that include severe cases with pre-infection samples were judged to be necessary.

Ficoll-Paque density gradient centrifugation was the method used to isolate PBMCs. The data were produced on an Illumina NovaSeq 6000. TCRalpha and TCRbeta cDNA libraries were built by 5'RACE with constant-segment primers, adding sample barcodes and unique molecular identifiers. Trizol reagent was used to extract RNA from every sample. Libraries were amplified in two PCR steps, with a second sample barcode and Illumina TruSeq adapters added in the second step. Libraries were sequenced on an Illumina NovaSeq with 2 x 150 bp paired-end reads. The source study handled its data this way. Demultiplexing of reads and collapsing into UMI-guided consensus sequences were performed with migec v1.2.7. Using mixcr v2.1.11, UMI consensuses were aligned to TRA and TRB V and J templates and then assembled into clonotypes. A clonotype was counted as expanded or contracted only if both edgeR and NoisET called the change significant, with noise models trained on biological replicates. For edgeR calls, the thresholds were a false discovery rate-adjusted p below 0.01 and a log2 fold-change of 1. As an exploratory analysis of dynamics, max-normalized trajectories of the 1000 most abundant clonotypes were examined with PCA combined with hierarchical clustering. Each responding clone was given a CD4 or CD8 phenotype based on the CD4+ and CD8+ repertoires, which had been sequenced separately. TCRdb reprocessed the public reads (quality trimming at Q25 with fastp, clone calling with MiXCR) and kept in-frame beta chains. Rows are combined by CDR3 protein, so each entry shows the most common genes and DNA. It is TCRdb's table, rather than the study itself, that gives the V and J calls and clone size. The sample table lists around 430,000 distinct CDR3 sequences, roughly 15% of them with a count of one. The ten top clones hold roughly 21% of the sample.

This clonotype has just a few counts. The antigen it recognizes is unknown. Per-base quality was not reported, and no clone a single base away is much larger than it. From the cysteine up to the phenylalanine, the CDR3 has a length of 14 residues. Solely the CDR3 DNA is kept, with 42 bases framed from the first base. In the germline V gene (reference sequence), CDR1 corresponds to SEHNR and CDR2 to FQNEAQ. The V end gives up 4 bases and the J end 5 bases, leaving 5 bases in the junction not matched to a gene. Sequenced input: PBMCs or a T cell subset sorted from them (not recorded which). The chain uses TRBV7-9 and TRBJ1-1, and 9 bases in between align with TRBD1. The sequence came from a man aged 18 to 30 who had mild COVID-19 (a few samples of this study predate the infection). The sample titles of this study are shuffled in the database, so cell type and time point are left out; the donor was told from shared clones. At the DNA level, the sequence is TGTGCCAGCAGCTCGGGACAGGGAGAGACTGAAGCTTTCTTT. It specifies CASSSGQGETEAFF. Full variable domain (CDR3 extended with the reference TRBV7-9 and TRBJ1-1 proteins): DTGVSQNPRHKITKRGQNVTFRCDPISEHNRLYWYRQTLGQGPEFLTYFQNEAQLEKSRLLSDRFSAERPKGSFSTLEIQRTEQGDSAMYLCASSSGQGETEAFFGQGTRLTVV.